One and the same sample provided the 14 T cell receptor beta chains below, sequenced in a study of T cell responses to AZD1222 COVID-19 vaccine. The table came from immunoSEQ multiplex PCR; TCRdb's copy has only in-frame clones and leaves some out. The profile shows 120,000 or so clones, about 92% of them singletons. The sequences come from peripheral blood, collected on day 0 of MenACWY control vaccination. The receptors were gathered from an adult in good health.

The chain joins TRBV5-1 to TRBJ2-3, with 9 bases aligning to TRBD2. In germline, CDR1 is SGHRS, CDR2 YFSETQ. J gave up 0 bases and V 1 base, and 9 bases lay outside the gene matches. This CDR3 comprises 18 residues. DNA for the CDR3: TGCGCCAGCAGCTTGTGGGGCGGGGGGGCTCCTAGCACAGATACGCAGTATTTT. Protein product: CASSLWGGGAPSTDTQYF.

The chain couples TRBV6-2 or TRBV6-3 to TRBJ2-1; the match to TRBD2 covers 8 bases. Trimming at V came to 2 bases and at J to 3 bases, leaving 18 bases not matched to a gene. CDR3 size: 20 residues. Germline V gives CDR1 MNHEY, CDR2 SVGEGT. The CDR3 protein is CASSYNGLWEAGVNYNEQFF. The CDR3 DNA sequence: TGTGCCAGCAGTTACAACGGACTATGGGAAGCGGGGGTGAACTACAATGAGCAGTTCTTC.

The chain combines TRBV2 with TRBJ1-4; TRBD1 matches at 9 bases. This CDR3 is built from 14 residues. V shed 5 bases, J shed 8 bases, and the junction held 6 bases outside the gene matches. Germline lookup yields CDR1 SNHLY and CDR2 FYNNEI. CDR3 loop: CASSHGTGTEKLFF. The CDR3 bases are TGTGCCAGCAGTCACGGGACAGGGACGGAAAAACTGTTTTTT.

The chain joins TRBV5-1 to TRBJ2-2, with D unclear. The germline V and J ends were trimmed by 0 bases and 4 bases, with 10 bases remaining between them. CDR3 length equals 15 residues. CDR1 is SGHRS, CDR2 YFSETQ, per germline. The CDR3 region has the DNA TGCGCCAGCAGCTTGGGGCGCTCTAGCACCGGGGAGCTGTTTTTT. Residues: CASSLGRSSTGELFF.

The J gene is TRBJ2-7, the V gene TRBV5-1, with TRBD1 as a possible D gene (6 bases). The germline gives CDR1 SGHRS, CDR2 YFSETQ. Between the trimmed V and J ends, which lost 4 bases and 0 bases, there was a span of 20 bases. This CDR3 comprises 17 residues. In nucleotides, the CDR3 is TGCGCCAGCAGCCCAGGACAGTCCGCAAGGAGCTCCTACGAGCAGTACTTC. Translating gives CASSPGQSARSSYEQYF. Together with reference TRBV5-1 and TRBJ2-7, the CDR3 gives the full variable domain: KAGVTQTPRYLIKTRGQQVTLSCSPISGHRSVSWYQQTPGQGLQFLFEYFSETQRNKGNFPGRFSGRQFSNSRSEMNVSTLELGDSALYLCASSPGQSARSSYEQYFGPGTRLTVT.

This clone was picked up one time. This chain's CDR3 is CASRGEQNSPLHF. The CDR3 bases are TGTGCCAGCAGGGGGGAACAGAATTCACCCCTCCACTTT. This chain links TRBV28 with TRBJ1-6; tentative D call: TRBD1 (5 bases). The germline V gene has CDR1 MDHEN and CDR2 SYDVKM. This CDR3 has 13 amino acids. V was clipped by 6 bases and J by 7 bases, with 10 bases between them.

The chain links TRBV5-1 to TRBJ1-3, with no clear D. V was cut by 3 bases and J by 2 bases, with 15 bases left in between. CDR1 is SGHRS and CDR2 is YFSETQ in the germline V gene. The CDR3 extends over 16 amino acids. In DNA form, the CDR3 reads TGCGCCAGCAGCTCGGGTTTCTCGAAGGCTGGAAACACCATATATTTT. Protein: CASSSGFSKAGNTIYF.

The J gene is TRBJ2-1, the V gene TRBV7-6, with TRBD2 as a possible D gene (6 bases). The germline V and J ends were trimmed by 5 bases and 6 bases, with 17 bases remaining between them. The CDR3 extends over 15 amino acids. The germline V gene has CDR1 SGHVS and CDR2 FNYEAQ. The CDR3 DNA is TGTGCCAGCAGCCGCTCGCCTAGCGATGGCAATGAGCAGTTCTTC. This encodes CASSRSPSDGNEQFF.

The CDR3 loop is CASSQYRGVNEKLFF. In nucleotides, the CDR3 is TGTGCCAGCAGCCAATACAGGGGAGTGAATGAAAAACTGTTTTTT. The gene calls are TRBV3-1 (or the pseudogene TRBV3-2) and TRBJ1-4; 7 nucleotides agree with TRBD1. Germline trimming cut 2 bases from V and 5 bases from J; bases unmatched to any gene: 5. The CDR3 extends over 15 amino acids. Per germline, CDR1 LGHDT and CDR2 YNNKEL (reference sequence).

The V gene is TRBV24-1, the J gene TRBJ1-1; 9 bases fit TRBD1. With 4 bases clipped from V and 7 bases from J, the junction kept 9 bases outside the gene matches. The CDR3 has 15 residues. Germline-derived CDR1 and CDR2 are KGHDR and SFDVKD. The CDR3 DNA reads TGTGCCACCAGTGACCGGGACAGGGAGGCAGGTGAAGCTTTCTTT. Its translation is CATSDRDREAGEAFF.

The CDR3: CASSYEGSGAYNEQFF. The CDR3 bases are TGTGCCAGCAGCTACGAGGGGTCGGGGGCCTACAATGAGCAGTTCTTC. The chain couples TRBV6-5 to TRBJ2-1, with D possibly TRBD2 on 6 matching bases. Per germline, CDR1 MNHEY and CDR2 SVGAGI. This CDR3 region has 16 residues. V lost 6 bases and J 2 bases, leaving 17 bases between the germline ends.

The genes are TRBV27 and TRBJ2-7; D is possibly TRBD1 (6 bases). CDR1 MNHEY and CDR2 SMNVEV come from the germline V gene (reference sequence). Trimming took 5 bases from V and 1 from J, leaving 15 bases between them. CDR3 size: 15 residues. The CDR3 here is CASSPKQGSSYEQYV. CDR3 nucleotide sequence: TGTGCCAGCAGTCCGAAACAGGGTTCTTCCTACGAGCAGTACGTC.

The CDR3 loop reads CASSQLPDRGLADTQYF. CDR3 nucleotide sequence: TGCGCCAGCAGCCAACTACCGGACAGGGGGCTCGCAGATACGCAGTATTTT. The J gene is TRBJ2-3, the V gene TRBV4-1, with 11 bases identical to TRBD1. Germline loops: CDR1 MGHRA, CDR2 YSYEKL. V lost 2 bases, J lost 4 bases, and 8 bases stayed unmatched. CDR3 length equals 17 residues.

V is TRBV5-4 and J is TRBJ2-7, with D possibly TRBD1 on 7 matching bases. The ends were cut back, 4 bases at V and 2 bases at J, with 31 bases in the middle. The length of the CDR3 is 20 residues. Germline CDR1 is SGHNT and CDR2 is YYREEE (reference sequence). CDR3 amino acids: CASSRVTGNLVGSTAYEQYF. In DNA form, the CDR3 reads TGTGCCAGCAGCCGAGTGACAGGGAACCTTGTCGGGAGTACCGCCTACGAGCAGTACTTC.